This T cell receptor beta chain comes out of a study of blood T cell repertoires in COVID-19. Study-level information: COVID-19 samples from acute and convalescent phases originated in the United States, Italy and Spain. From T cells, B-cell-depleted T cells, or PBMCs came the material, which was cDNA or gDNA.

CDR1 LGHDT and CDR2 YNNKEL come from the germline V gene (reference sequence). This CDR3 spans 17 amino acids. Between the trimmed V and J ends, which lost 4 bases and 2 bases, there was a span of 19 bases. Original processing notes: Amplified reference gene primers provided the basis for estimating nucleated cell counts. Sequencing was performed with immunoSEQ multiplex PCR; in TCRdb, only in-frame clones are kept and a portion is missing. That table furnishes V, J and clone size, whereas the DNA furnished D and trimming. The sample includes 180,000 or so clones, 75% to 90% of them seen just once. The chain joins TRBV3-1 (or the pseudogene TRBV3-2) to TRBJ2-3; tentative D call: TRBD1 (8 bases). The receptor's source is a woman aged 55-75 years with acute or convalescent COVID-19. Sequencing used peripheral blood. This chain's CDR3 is CASSRSRTGGDTDTQYF. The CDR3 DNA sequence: TGTGCCAGCAGCCGGTCCCGAACAGGGGGGGACACAGATACGCAGTATTTT.